This is a list of T cell receptor beta chains from one sample in a study of shared clonotypes between healthy human individuals. Here immunoSEQ multiplex PCR was the method, and the copy in TCRdb shows in-frame clones only, minus some. The sample yields a few million clones, 85% to 95% seen once. The sequenced sample consisted of naive CD8+ T cells from PBMCs. The receptors derive from a man aged 18 to 29 in good health. Some clones in this sample may be carry-over from other donors' samples. The CDR3 runs from the conserved cysteine through the conserved F or W. D genes are given only for firm matches. Size is stated for part of the rows, as once, few or many counts, or as a class when the clone is expanded.

length	V	J	size	D	DNA	CDR3
16	TRBV7-9	TRBJ1-2	.	TRBD1	TGTGCCATCCCGAAAAAGTCAGACAGGGGCTTGGGGGGCTACACCTTC	CAIPKKSDRGLGGYTF
14	TRBV9	TRBJ2-7	.	TRBD1	TGTGCCAGCAGCGCAGAGGGACAGGCCACCGAGCAGTACTTC	CASSAEGQATEQYF
14	TRBV6-1	TRBJ2-7	once	.	TGTGCCAGCAGTGAGGCCGGGACCCTATACGAGCAGTACTTC	CASSEAGTLYEQYF
13	TRBV19	TRBJ2-3	.	.	TGTGCCAGTAGTATAGATGGGGAGACAAGGAAGTATTTT	CASSIDGETRKYF
15	TRBV5-6	TRBJ1-3	.	.	TGTGCCAGCAGCTTGTTTGCAGGAGCTGGAAACACCATATATTTT	CASSLFAGAGNTIYF
12	TRBV7-9	TRBJ2-3	.	.	TGTGCCAGCAGCCTCCGGGTCGATACGCAGTATTTT	CASSLRVDTQYF
16	TRBV7-6	TRBJ2-1	.	.	TGTGCCAGCAGCTTAGGGGTCAAGAGCTCCTACAATGAGCAGTTCTTC	CASSLGVKSSYNEQFF
14	TRBV13	TRBJ2-1	.	TRBD2	TGTGCCAGCAGCTTCGCGGGAGGGGACAATGAGCAGTTCTTC	CASSFAGGDNEQFF
14	TRBV6-1	TRBJ2-1	.	TRBD2	TGTGCCAGCAGGAAACTAGCGGGGAACAATGAGCAGTTCTTC	CASRKLAGNNEQFF
11	TRBV29-1	TRBJ1-1	.	.	TGCAGCGTTGAAGGGGTCACTGAAGCTTTCTTT	CSVEGVTEAFF
16	TRBV4-1	TRBJ2-5	.	TRBD2	TGCGCCAGCAGCCAAGAATTCACTAGCGCCCAAGAGACCCAGTACTTC	CASSQEFTSAQETQYF
15	TRBV28	TRBJ2-7	.	.	TGTGCCAGCAGTTTATACTACGGACTCTCCTACGAGCAGTACTTC	CASSLYYGLSYEQYF
15	TRBV6-5	TRBJ2-1	once	.	TGTGCCAGCAGTTTGAGGCTGGAGTTTTACAATGAGCAGTTCTTC	CASSLRLEFYNEQFF
13	TRBV13	TRBJ2-7	.	.	TGTGCCAGCAGGATGCAGGGTTACTACGAGCAGTACTTC	CASRMQGYYEQYF
14	TRBV18	TRBJ2-7	.	.	TGTGCCAGCTCACCACTTTCGGGAAACTACGAGCAGTACTTC	CASSPLSGNYEQYF
13	TRBV5-6	TRBJ2-1	.	.	TGTGCCAGCAGCTTCGACAGCTACAATGAGCAGTTCTTC	CASSFDSYNEQFF
14	TRBV15	TRBJ2-7	.	.	TGTGCCACCAGCAGAACCGGGACCCACTACGAGCAGTACTTC	CATSRTGTHYEQYF
15	TRBV6-1	TRBJ2-7	.	.	TGTGCCAGCAGTGAAGCGCCAGCGGAGGCCTACGAGCAGTACTTC	CASSEAPAEAYEQYF
15	TRBV10-1	TRBJ2-7	.	TRBD2	TGCGCCAGCAGCCCTGGACTAGCGGGAGCCTACGAGCAGTACTTC	CASSPGLAGAYEQYF
15	TRBV6-5	TRBJ2-5	.	.	TGTGCCAGCAGTTACTCGGCCCAGGGAATGGAGACCCAGTACTTC	CASSYSAQGMETQYF
14	TRBV15	TRBJ1-1	.	.	TGTGCCACCAGCAGAGATGGGGCAGTCGCTGAAGCTTTCTTT	CATSRDGAVAEAFF
17	TRBV15	TRBJ1-3	.	.	TGTGCCACCAGCAGCTTCCCCTTCTCAGGGCCAGGAAACACCATATATTTT	CATSSFPFSGPGNTIYF
14	TRBV25-1	TRBJ2-7	.	.	TGTGCCAGCAGCACGTTGGATAACTTATACGAGCAGTACTTC	CASSTLDNLYEQYF
12	TRBV11-2	TRBJ2-5	.	.	TGTGCCAGCAGTTCTACTGAGGGGACCCAGTACTTC	CASSSTEGTQYF
16	TRBV6-5	TRBJ1-1	.	.	TGTGCCAGCAGTTTTTCTGGACGGTACATGAACACTGAAGCTTTCTTT	CASSFSGRYMNTEAFF
12	TRBV27	TRBJ2-7	.	.	TGTGCCAGCAGTGGAACAGCTTACGAGCAGTACTTC	CASSGTAYEQYF
14	TRBV27	TRBJ2-7	.	.	TGTGCCAGCAGTTCTCAAGGCAGGGTTTGGGAGCAGTACTTC	CASSSQGRVWEQYF
15	TRBV7-2	TRBJ1-2	once	TRBD1	TGTGCCAGCAGCCAACCGGGACAGCTCTTCTATGGCTACACCTTC	CASSQPGQLFYGYTF
16	TRBV9	TRBJ2-1	.	TRBD2	TGTGCCAGCAGCGGACTTAGCGGGGCAAGGTGGAATGAGCAGTTCTTC	CASSGLSGARWNEQFF
14	TRBV7-9	TRBJ2-3	.	TRBD2	TGTGCCAGCAGGACTAGCGGACCCACAGATACGCAGTATTTT	CASRTSGPTDTQYF
18	TRBV27	TRBJ2-6	once	TRBD1	TGTGCCAGCAGCCCGGGACAGGGCCTGTTCTCTGGGGCCAACGTCCTGACTTTC	CASSPGQGLFSGANVLTF
16	TRBV15	TRBJ2-1	.	.	TGTGCCACCAGCAGAGGTCGGGGGAATTTTTACAATGAGCAGTTCTTC	CATSRGRGNFYNEQFF
14	TRBV7-9	TRBJ2-2	.	TRBD2	TGTGCCAGCAGCCCTGGGAGGGAAACCGGGGAGCTGTTTTTT	CASSPGRETGELFF
13	TRBV7-9	TRBJ2-1	.	.	TGTGCCAGCAGCTACCCTAGCGCCAATGAGCAGTTCTTC	CASSYPSANEQFF
15	TRBV11-3	TRBJ2-5	.	TRBD2	TGTGCCAGCAGCTTAGCGGGAGGCCGACAAGAGACCCAGTACTTC	CASSLAGGRQETQYF
14	TRBV27	TRBJ1-1	.	TRBD1	TGTGCCAGCAGGCCCAGGGGGGCGAACACTGAAGCTTTCTTT	CASRPRGANTEAFF
13	TRBV9	TRBJ1-5	.	.	TGTGCCAGCAGCTCAGCTAGCAATCAGCCCCAGCATTTT	CASSSASNQPQHF
12	TRBV5-4	TRBJ1-4	.	.	TGTGCCAGCAGCTTCGAGAATGAAAAACTGTTTTTT	CASSFENEKLFF
16	TRBV5-6	TRBJ2-1	.	TRBD1	TGTGCCAGCAGCAGCGGTACGGGACAGGGGGAGTATGAGCAGTTCTTC	CASSSGTGQGEYEQFF
15	TRBV7-8	TRBJ2-7	.	.	TGTGCCAGCAGCTTTGGGACCAGGAGCTCCTACGAGCAGTACTTC	CASSFGTRSSYEQYF
13	TRBV28	TRBJ2-7	.	.	TGTGCCAGCGAGGGGACACGCACCTACGAGCAGTACTTC	CASEGTRTYEQYF
14	TRBV14	TRBJ2-1	.	.	TGTGCCAGCAGCCACGCCTACAACCCGGGCGGGCAGTTCTTC	CASSHAYNPGGQFF
13	TRBV29-1	TRBJ2-7	.	.	TGCAGCGTTGAAGCCAGGAACTCCTACGAGCAGTACTTC	CSVEARNSYEQYF
14	TRBV5-1	TRBJ2-3	.	TRBD2	TGCGCCAGCAGCTCTAGCGGGAGCTGGGATACGCAGTATTTT	CASSSSGSWDTQYF
14	TRBV28	TRBJ2-7	once	.	TGTGCCAGCAGTCCACTCTCAGTGATTTACGAGCAGTACTTC	CASSPLSVIYEQYF
15	TRBV5-1	TRBJ2-1	.	.	TGCGCCAGCGGGAATGGGGACCGGCTATACAATGAGCAGTTCTTC	CASGNGDRLYNEQFF
13	TRBV27	TRBJ2-7	.	TRBD2	TGTGCCAGCAGTCTGGGTCTAGCGGGAGAGCAGTACTTC	CASSLGLAGEQYF
15	TRBV13	TRBJ2-5	.	.	TGTGCCAGCAGCTTAAATGCGGAATTCAAAGAGACCCAGTACTTC	CASSLNAEFKETQYF
16	TRBV10-3	TRBJ2-7	once	TRBD1	TGTGCCATCAGTGAGCCCGCCGGGACAGGGGACCACGAGCAGTACTTC	CAISEPAGTGDHEQYF
14	TRBV9	TRBJ2-2	.	TRBD1	TGTGCCAGCTCAGACAGGGGGCAGGCCGGGGAGCTGTTTTTT	CASSDRGQAGELFF
12	TRBV7-9	TRBJ2-1	.	TRBD2	TGTGCCAGCAGCTTAGGCGGGAGGGGGCAGTTCTTC	CASSLGGRGQFF
15	TRBV18	TRBJ2-7	.	TRBD1	TGTGCCAGCTCACCACTAGGGGGACAGGGTGTCGAGCAGTACTTC	CASSPLGGQGVEQYF
15	TRBV7-6	TRBJ2-7	.	TRBD2	TGTGCCAGCAGCTCCCTAGCGGGAGAACCATCCGAGCAGTACTTC	CASSSLAGEPSEQYF